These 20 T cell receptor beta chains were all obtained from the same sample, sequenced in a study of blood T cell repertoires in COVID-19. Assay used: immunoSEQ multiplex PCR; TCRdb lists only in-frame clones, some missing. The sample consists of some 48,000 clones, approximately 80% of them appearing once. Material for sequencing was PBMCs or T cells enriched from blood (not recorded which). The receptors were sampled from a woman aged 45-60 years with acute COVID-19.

CDR3 in amino acids: CASSFGRGIMNTEAFF. CDR3 DNA sequence: TGCGCCAGCAGCTTTGGCAGGGGAATAATGAACACTGAAGCTTTCTTT. The chain carries TRBV5-1 and TRBJ1-1; possibly TRBD1 for D (6 bases). The length of the CDR3 is 16 residues. From germline, CDR1 is SGHRS and CDR2 YFSETQ. V gave up 2 bases and J gave up 0 bases, with 14 bases separating them.

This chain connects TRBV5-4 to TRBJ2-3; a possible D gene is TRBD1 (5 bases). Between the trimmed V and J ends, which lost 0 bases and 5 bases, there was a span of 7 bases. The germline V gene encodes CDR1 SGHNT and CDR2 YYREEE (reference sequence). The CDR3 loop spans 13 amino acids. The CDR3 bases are TGTGCCAGCAGCTTGGGTAGGGGAGATACGCAGTATTTT. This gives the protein CASSLGRGDTQYF.

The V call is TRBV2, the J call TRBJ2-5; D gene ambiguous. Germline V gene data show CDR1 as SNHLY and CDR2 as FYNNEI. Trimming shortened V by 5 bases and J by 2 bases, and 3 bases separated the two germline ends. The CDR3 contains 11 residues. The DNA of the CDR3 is TGTGCCAGCAGTTATCAAGAGACCCAGTACTTC. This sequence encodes CASSYQETQYF. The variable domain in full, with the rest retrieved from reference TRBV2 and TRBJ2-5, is EPEVTQTPSHQVTQMGQEVILRCVPISNHLYFYWYRQILGQKVEFLVSFYNNEISEKSEIFDDQFSVERPDGSNFTLKIRSTKLEDSAMYFCASSYQETQYFGPGTRLLVL.

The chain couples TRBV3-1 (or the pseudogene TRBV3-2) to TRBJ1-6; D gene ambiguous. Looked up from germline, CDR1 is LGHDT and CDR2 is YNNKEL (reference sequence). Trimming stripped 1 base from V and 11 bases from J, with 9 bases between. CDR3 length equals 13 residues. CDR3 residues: CASSQGLGTPLHF. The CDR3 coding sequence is TGTGCCAGCAGCCAAGGGCTCGGGACACCCCTCCACTTT.

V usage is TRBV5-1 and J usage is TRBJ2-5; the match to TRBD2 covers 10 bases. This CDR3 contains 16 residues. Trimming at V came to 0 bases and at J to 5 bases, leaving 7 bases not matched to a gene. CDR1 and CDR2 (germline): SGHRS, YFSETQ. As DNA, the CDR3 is TGCGCCAGCAGCTTGGGCAGCGGGGGGGCTATGGAGACCCAGTACTTC. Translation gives CASSLGSGGAMETQYF.

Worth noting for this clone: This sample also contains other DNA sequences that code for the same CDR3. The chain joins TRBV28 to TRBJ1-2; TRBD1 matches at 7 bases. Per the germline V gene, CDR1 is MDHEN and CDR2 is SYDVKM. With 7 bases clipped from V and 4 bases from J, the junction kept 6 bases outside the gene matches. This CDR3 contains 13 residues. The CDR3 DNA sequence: TGTGCCAGCAAGCCGGGACAGTTCTATGGCTACACCTTC. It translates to CASKPGQFYGYTF.

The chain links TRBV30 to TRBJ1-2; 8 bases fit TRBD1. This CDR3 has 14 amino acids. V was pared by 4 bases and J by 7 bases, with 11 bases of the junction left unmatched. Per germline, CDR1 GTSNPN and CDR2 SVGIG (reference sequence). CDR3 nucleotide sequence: TGTGCCTGGAAGGGCCCCTGGACAGGGCTTGGCTACACCTTC. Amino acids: CAWKGPWTGLGYTF.

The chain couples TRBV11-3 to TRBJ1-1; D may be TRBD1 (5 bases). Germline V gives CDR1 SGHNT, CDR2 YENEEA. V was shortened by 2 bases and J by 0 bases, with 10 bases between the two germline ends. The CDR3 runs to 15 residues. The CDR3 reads CASSLTGGMNTEAFF. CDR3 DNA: TGTGCCAGCAGCTTAACAGGCGGAATGAACACTGAAGCTTTCTTT.

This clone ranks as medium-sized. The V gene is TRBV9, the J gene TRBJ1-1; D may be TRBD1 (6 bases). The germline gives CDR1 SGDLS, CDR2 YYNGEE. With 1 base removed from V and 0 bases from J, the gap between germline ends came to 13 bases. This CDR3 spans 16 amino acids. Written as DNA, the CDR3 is TGTGCCAGCAGCGTACTCGAGGGGGGGATGAACACTGAAGCTTTCTTT. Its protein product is CASSVLEGGMNTEAFF.

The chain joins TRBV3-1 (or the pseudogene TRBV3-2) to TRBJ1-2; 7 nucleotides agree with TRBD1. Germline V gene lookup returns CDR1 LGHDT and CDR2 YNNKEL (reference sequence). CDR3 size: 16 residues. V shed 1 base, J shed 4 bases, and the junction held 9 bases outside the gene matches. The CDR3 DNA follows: TGTGCCAGCAGCCAAGGGGACAGCAAAGCTTTCTATGGCTACACCTTC. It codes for CASSQGDSKAFYGYTF.

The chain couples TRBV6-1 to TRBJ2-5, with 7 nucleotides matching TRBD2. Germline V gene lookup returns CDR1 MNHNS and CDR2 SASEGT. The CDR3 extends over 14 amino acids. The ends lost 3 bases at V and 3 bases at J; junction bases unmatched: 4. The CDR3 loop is CASSDLAGEETQYF. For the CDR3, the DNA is TGTGCCAGCAGTGATTTAGCGGGTGAAGAGACCCAGTACTTC.

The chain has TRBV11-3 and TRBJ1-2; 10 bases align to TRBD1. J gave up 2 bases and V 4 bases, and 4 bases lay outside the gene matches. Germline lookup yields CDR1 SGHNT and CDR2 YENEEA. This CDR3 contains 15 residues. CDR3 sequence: CASSSSGQGNYGYTF. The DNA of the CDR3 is TGTGCCAGCAGCTCCTCGGGACAGGGGAACTATGGCTACACCTTC.

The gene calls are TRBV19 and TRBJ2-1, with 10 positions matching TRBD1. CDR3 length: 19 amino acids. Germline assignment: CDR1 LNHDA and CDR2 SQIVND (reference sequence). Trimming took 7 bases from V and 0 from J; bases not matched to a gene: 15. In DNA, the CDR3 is TGTGCCAGTAAACGGACAGGGGGTGGGTATGTTGGCTCCTACAATGAGCAGTTCTTC. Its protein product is CASKRTGGGYVGSYNEQFF.

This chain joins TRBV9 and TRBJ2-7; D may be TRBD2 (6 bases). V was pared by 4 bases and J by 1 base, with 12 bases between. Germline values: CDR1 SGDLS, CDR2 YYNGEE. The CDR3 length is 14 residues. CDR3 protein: CASSPRGGSYEQYF. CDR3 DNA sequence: TGTGCCAGCAGCCCGCGGGGCGGATCCTACGAGCAGTACTTC.

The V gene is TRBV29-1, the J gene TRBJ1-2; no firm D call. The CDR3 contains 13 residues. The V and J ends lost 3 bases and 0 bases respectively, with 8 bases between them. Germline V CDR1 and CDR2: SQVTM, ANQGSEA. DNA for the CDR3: TGCAGCGTTGACGGCACTACTAACTATGGCTACACCTTC. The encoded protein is CSVDGTTNYGYTF.

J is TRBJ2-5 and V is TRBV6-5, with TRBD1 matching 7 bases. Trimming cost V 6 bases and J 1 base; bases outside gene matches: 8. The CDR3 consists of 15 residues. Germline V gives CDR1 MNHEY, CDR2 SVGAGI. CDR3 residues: CASRSTTGPQETQYF. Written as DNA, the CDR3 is TGTGCCAGCAGATCTACGACAGGGCCCCAAGAGACCCAGTACTTC.

CDR3 in amino acids: CASSIIGAEAFF. Written as DNA, the CDR3 is TGTGCCAGTAGTATAATCGGGGCTGAAGCTTTCTTT. The chain joins TRBV19 to TRBJ1-1; D remains ambiguous. Germline values: CDR1 LNHDA, CDR2 SQIVND (reference sequence). The CDR3 is 12 residues long. V was pared by 2 bases and J by 6 bases, with 7 bases between.

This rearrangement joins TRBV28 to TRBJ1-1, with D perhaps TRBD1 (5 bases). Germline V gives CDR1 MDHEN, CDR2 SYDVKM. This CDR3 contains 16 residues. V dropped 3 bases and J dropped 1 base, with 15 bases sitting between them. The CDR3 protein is CASSFSGGGWNTEAFF. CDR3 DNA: TGTGCCAGCAGTTTCTCTGGCGGGGGATGGAACACTGAAGCTTTCTTT. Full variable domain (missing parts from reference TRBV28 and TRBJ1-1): DVKVTQSSRYLVKRTGEKVFLECVQDMDHENMFWYRQDPGLGLRLIYFSYDVKMKEKGDIPEGYSVSREKKERFSLILESASTNQTSMYLCASSFSGGGWNTEAFFGQGTRLTVV.

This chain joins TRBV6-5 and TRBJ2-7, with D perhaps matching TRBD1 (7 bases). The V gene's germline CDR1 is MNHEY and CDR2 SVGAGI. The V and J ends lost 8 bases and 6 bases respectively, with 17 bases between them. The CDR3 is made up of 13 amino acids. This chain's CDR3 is CASQTPQGGEQYF. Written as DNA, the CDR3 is TGTGCCAGCCAGACCCCGCAGGGGGGCGAGCAGTACTTC.

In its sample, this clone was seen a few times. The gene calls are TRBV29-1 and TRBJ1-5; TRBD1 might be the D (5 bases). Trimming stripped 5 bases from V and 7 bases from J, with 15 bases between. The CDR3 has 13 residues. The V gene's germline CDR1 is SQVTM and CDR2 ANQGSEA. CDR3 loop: CSVTLGGEQPQHF. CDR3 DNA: TGCAGCGTTACTCTGGGGGGAGAACAGCCCCAGCATTTT.